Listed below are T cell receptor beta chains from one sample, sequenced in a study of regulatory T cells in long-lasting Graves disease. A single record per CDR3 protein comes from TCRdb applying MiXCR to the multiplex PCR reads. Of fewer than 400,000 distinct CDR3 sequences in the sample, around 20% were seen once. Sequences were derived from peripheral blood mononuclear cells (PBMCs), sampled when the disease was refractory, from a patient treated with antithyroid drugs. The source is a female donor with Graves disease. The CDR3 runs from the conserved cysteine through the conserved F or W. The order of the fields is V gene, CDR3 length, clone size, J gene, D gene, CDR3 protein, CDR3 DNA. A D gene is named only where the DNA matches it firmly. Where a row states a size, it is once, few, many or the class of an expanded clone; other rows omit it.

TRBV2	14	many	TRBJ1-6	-	CASSDPLLDSPLHF	TGTGCCAGCAGTGACCCTCTCTTAGATTCACCCCTCCACTTT
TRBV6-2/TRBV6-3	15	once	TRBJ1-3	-	CASSYSTASGNTIYF	TGTGCCAGCAGTTACTCGACAGCTTCTGGAAACACCATATATTTT
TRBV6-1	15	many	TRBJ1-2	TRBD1	CASKRVYQGAGGYTF	TGTGCCAGCAAGAGAGTATACCAGGGGGCTGGTGGCTACACCTTC
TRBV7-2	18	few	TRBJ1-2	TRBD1	CASSLVLRQGIFNYGYTF	TGTGCCAGCAGCTTAGTCCTTCGACAGGGGATTTTTAACTATGGCTACACCTTC
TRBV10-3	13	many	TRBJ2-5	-	CATHGVGQETQYF	TGTGCCACCCACGGGGTAGGCCAAGAGACCCAGTACTTC
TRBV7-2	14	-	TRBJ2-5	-	CASSRLVRQETQYF	TGTGCCAGCAGCCGACTAGTCCGGCAAGAGACCCAGTACTTC
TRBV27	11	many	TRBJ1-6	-	CAISPRSPLHF	TGTGCCATTTCTCCTAGGTCACCCCTCCACTTT
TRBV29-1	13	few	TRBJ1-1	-	CSVEDPPTAEAFF	TGCAGCGTTGAAGATCCCCCCACAGCTGAAGCTTTCTTT
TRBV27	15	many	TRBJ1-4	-	CASSFPGAPREKLFF	TGTGCCAGCAGTTTTCCTGGGGCACCGCGGGAAAAACTGTTTTTT
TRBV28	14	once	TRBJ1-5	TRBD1	CASSLRGANQPQHF	TGTGCCAGCAGCCTCAGGGGGGCCAATCAGCCCCAGCATTTT
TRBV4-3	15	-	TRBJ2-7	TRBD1	CASSLGKGATYEQYF	TGCGCCAGCAGCCTCGGAAAGGGGGCAACCTACGAGCAGTACTTC
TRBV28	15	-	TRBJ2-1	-	CASSLRGYSYNEQFF	TGTGCCAGCAGTTTGCGCGGGTACTCCTACAATGAGCAGTTCTTC
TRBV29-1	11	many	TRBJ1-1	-	CSAAWGKEAFF	TGCAGCGCTGCGTGGGGGAAAGAAGCTTTCTTT
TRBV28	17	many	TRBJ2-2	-	CASSFHAGTVNTGELFF	TGTGCCAGCAGTTTCCATGCCGGGACGGTGAACACCGGGGAGCTGTTTTTT
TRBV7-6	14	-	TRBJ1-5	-	CASSATGWGQPQHF	TGTGCCAGCAGCGCGACAGGATGGGGTCAGCCCCAGCATTTT
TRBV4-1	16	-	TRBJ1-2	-	CASSQEIRTRGYGYTF	TGCGCCAGCAGCCAAGAAATTAGGACTAGGGGCTATGGCTACACCTTC
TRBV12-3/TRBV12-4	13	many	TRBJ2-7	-	CASSQGREYEQYF	TGTGCCAGCAGCCAGGGGCGCGAGTACGAGCAGTACTTC
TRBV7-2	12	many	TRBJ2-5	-	CASSLSSETQYF	TGTGCCAGCAGCTTATCTTCGGAGACCCAGTACTTC
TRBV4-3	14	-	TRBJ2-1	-	CASSQDLGPGEQFF	TGCGCCAGCAGCCAAGATTTGGGCCCGGGAGAGCAGTTCTTC
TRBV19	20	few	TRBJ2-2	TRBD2	CASSIKSRVTSGGALGELFF	TGTGCCAGTAGTATTAAATCTCGAGTTACTAGCGGGGGGGCTCTCGGGGAGCTGTTTTTT
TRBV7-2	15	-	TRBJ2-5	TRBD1	CASSLWGTAQETQYF	TGTGCCAGCAGTTTGTGGGGGACAGCCCAAGAGACCCAGTACTTC
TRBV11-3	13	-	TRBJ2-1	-	CASSLGGPNEQFF	TGTGCCAGCAGCTTGGGGGGGCCGAATGAGCAGTTCTTC
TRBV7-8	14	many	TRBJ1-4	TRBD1	CASSFDRGGRKLFF	TGTGCCAGCAGCTTCGACAGGGGAGGACGAAAACTGTTTTTT
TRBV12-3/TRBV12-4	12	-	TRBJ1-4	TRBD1	CPSSRTGEKLFF	TGTCCCAGCAGTCGGACAGGAGAAAAACTGTTTTTT
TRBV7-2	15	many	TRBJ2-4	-	CASSFGLGGKNIQYF	TGTGCCAGCAGCTTCGGGTTGGGGGGCAAAAACATTCAGTACTTC
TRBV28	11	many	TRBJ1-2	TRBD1	CASGTGYGYTF	TGTGCCAGCGGGACAGGGTATGGCTACACCTTC
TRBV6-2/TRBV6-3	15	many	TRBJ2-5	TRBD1	CASSLTGQGRETQYF	TGTGCCAGCAGTTTGACTGGACAGGGACGAGAGACCCAGTACTTC
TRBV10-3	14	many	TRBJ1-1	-	CAISGGRGETEAFF	TGTGCCATCAGTGGGGGCAGGGGAGAGACTGAAGCTTTCTTT
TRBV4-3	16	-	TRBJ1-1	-	CASSPDGGDGSTEAFF	TGCGCCAGCAGCCCAGACGGGGGGGACGGAAGTACTGAAGCTTTCTTT
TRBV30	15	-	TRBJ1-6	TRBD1	CAWSVQGRGRSPLHF	TGTGCCTGGAGTGTTCAAGGCAGGGGGCGTTCACCCCTCCACTTT
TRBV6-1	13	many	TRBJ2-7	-	CASRSLTVYEQYF	TGTGCCAGCAGGAGCCTTACAGTCTACGAGCAGTACTTC
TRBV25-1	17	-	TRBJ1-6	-	CASSGRAGRLYNSPLHF	TGTGCCAGCAGTGGTCGTGCGGGGCGCCTCTATAATTCACCCCTCCACTTT
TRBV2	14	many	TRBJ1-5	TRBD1	CASSSDRGLQPQHF	TGTGCCAGCAGCTCGGACAGGGGGCTTCAGCCCCAGCATTTT
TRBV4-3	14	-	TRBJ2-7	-	CASSQDPGAGKQYF	TGCGCCAGCAGCCAAGATCCGGGGGCGGGCAAGCAGTACTTC
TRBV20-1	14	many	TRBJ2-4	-	CSARGNLRVDIQYF	TGCAGTGCTAGAGGGAATCTTCGAGTGGACATTCAGTACTTC
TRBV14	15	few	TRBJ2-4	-	CASSQVGLAKNIQYF	TGTGCCAGCAGCCAAGTGGGACTAGCCAAAAACATTCAGTACTTC
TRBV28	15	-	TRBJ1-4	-	CASSRGRLGSEKLFF	TGTGCCAGCAGTAGAGGACGCCTTGGAAGTGAGAAACTGTTTTTT
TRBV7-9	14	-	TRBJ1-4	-	CASSFDSFNEKLFF	TGTGCCAGCAGTTTCGACAGCTTTAATGAAAAACTGTTTTTT
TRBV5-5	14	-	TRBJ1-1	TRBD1	CASSLGGKGTEAFF	TGTGCCAGCAGCTTAGGGGGCAAGGGGACTGAAGCTTTCTTT